This TCR beta chain was identified during a study of T cells in Graves' hyperthyroidism and ophthalmopathy. This clonotype has a count of ten or more. The TCR beta CDR3 regions underwent amplification using RNA transcripts as the source. TCR CDR3 regions were first amplified by RT-PCR with HTBI primers. TCRdb ran MiXCR on the multiplex PCR reads and lists one entry per CDR3 protein. The data show roughly 570,000 distinct CDR3 sequences, more than 45% seen once. Germline CDR1 SGHTS, CDR2 YDEGEE. The CDR3 spans 13 residues. The germline V and J ends were trimmed by 1 base and 5 bases, with 10 bases remaining between them.

V usage is TRBV5-8 and J usage is TRBJ2-7; D not resolved. The TCR sequence derives from an adult woman with Graves' disease, either hyperthyroidism or ophthalmopathy (not recorded which). The sample was peripheral blood or thyroid tissue (not recorded which). The CDR3 region is CASSLQGYHEQYF. For the CDR3, the DNA is TGTGCCAGCAGCTTGCAAGGGTATCACGAGCAGTACTTC.